This is a list of T cell receptor beta chains from one sample in a study of T cell responses to AZD1222 COVID-19 vaccine. The method was immunoSEQ multiplex PCR; TCRdb's version includes in-frame clones alone and lacks a portion of them. The repertoire holds 120,000 to 150,000 clones, with approximately 89% as singletons. Source: peripheral blood, taken on day 0 of AZD1222 vaccination. Receptors were obtained from an adult in good health. The CDR3 runs from the conserved cysteine through the conserved F or W. A D gene is named only where the DNA matches it firmly. Rows give clone size only sometimes, using once, few, many, or a class for an expanded clone.

D gene	clone size	J gene	V gene	CDR3 protein	CDR3 DNA
.	once	TRBJ2-5	TRBV3-1/TRBV3-2	CASSQNVGLETQYF	TGTGCCAGCAGCCAAAATGTAGGGCTGGAGACCCAGTACTTC
.	.	TRBJ2-1	TRBV19	CASSIRSVESSYNEQFF	TGTGCCAGTAGTATCCGGTCCGTCGAAAGCTCCTACAATGAGCAGTTCTTC
.	.	TRBJ2-7	TRBV18	CASSPSRDTEQYF	TGTGCCAGCTCACCCTCCCGGGACACCGAGCAGTACTTC
.	once	TRBJ2-1	TRBV20-1	CSATNDNEQFF	TGCAGTGCTACCAATGACAATGAGCAGTTCTTC
.	.	TRBJ1-6	TRBV28	CASSFSSRRDNSPLHF	TGTGCCAGCAGTTTTTCCAGCCGCCGAGATAATTCACCCCTCCACTTT
.	.	TRBJ2-1	TRBV27	CASSLDQGSLRDEQFF	TGTGCCAGCAGTTTAGACCAGGGTTCCCTTCGCGATGAGCAGTTCTTC
TRBD1	.	TRBJ1-2	TRBV4-2	CASSQGQGSYGYTF	TGTGCCAGCAGCCAAGGACAGGGAAGCTATGGCTACACCTTC
TRBD2	.	TRBJ2-1	TRBV28	CASCGGPGSGANNEQFF	TGTGCCAGCTGCGGGGGGCCGGGTAGCGGGGCAAACAATGAGCAGTTCTTC
TRBD1	once	TRBJ1-4	TRBV30	CAWNPGQGARDLFF	TGTGCCTGGAACCCGGGACAGGGGGCGCGAGATCTGTTTTTT
TRBD2	.	TRBJ2-5	TRBV28	CASSSTSGYLETQYF	TGTGCCAGCAGTTCGACTAGCGGGTACCTAGAGACCCAGTACTTC
.	.	TRBJ1-3	TRBV7-2	CASSLGDVGNTIYF	TGTGCCAGCAGCTTAGGGGACGTCGGAAACACCATATATTTT
TRBD1	.	TRBJ1-5	TRBV7-8	CASSSGQVLGQPQHF	TGTGCCAGCAGCTCAGGACAGGTTTTGGGTCAGCCCCAGCATTTT
.	.	TRBJ2-3	TRBV14	CASSQGPWTDTQYF	TGTGCCAGCAGCCAGGGCCCCTGGACAGATACGCAGTATTTT
.	.	TRBJ2-1	TRBV27	CASSSLVRPSSYNEQFF	TGTGCCAGCAGCTCCTTAGTGCGCCCGAGCTCCTACAATGAGCAGTTCTTC
TRBD2	.	TRBJ2-5	TRBV11-2	CASRIIAGKDETQYF	TGTGCCAGCAGGATTATAGCGGGGAAGGATGAGACCCAGTACTTC
.	.	TRBJ1-4	TRBV27	CASRGVATNEKLFF	TGTGCCAGCAGAGGTGTGGCGACTAATGAAAAACTGTTTTTT
.	.	TRBJ2-7	TRBV7-2	CASSFAAEQYF	TGTGCCAGCAGCTTCGCTGCCGAGCAGTACTTC
.	.	TRBJ2-7	TRBV19	CASSDGYEQYF	TGTGCCAGTAGCGATGGCTACGAGCAGTACTTC
TRBD1	.	TRBJ1-3	TRBV7-2	CVSSLGTGTGNTIYF	TGTGTCAGCAGCTTGGGGACAGGGACTGGAAACACCATATATTTT
TRBD1	.	TRBJ1-5	TRBV7-2	CASSLVGQGAIPYQPQHF	TGTGCCAGCAGCTTAGTGGGACAGGGGGCAATCCCTTATCAGCCCCAGCATTTT
TRBD1	.	TRBJ1-5	TRBV25-1	CASSAQGEGGNQPQHF	TGTGCCAGCAGTGCCCAGGGGGAGGGTGGCAATCAGCCCCAGCATTTT
TRBD1	.	TRBJ2-3	TRBV18	CASSPIGTGRADTQYF	TGTGCCAGCTCACCGATAGGGACAGGGCGCGCAGATACGCAGTATTTT
TRBD1	.	TRBJ1-1	TRBV4-1	CASSHLGQDEAFF	TGCGCCAGCAGCCACCTCGGACAGGATGAAGCTTTCTTT
.	once	TRBJ1-2	TRBV3-1/TRBV3-2	CASSPLAPGDYGYTF	TGTGCCAGCAGCCCGCTGGCCCCGGGAGACTATGGCTACACCTTC
.	.	TRBJ2-7	TRBV7-8	CASSRSSYEQYF	TGTGCCAGCAGTCGGAGCTCCTACGAGCAGTACTTC
.	.	TRBJ2-1	TRBV5-1	CASSSDTRAAYNEQFF	TGCGCCAGCAGCTCGGATACTAGGGCTGCCTACAATGAGCAGTTCTTC
.	.	TRBJ2-1	TRBV28	CASSHRQSNEQFF	TGTGCCAGCAGTCACAGACAATCCAATGAGCAGTTCTTC
TRBD1	.	TRBJ1-4	TRBV5-1	CASSPGQANEKLFF	TGCGCCAGCAGCCCCGGACAGGCAAATGAAAAACTGTTTTTT
.	.	TRBJ2-2	TRBV12-3/TRBV12-4	CASSPGTGELFF	TGTGCCAGCAGCCCGGGCACCGGGGAGCTGTTTTTT
.	once	TRBJ2-1	TRBV19	CASSIPSGVEQFF	TGTGCCAGTAGTATTCCTTCCGGAGTAGAGCAGTTCTTC
TRBD2	.	TRBJ2-7	TRBV7-9	CASSLGEGSGNYEQYF	TGTGCCAGCAGCTTAGGGGAGGGTAGCGGGAACTACGAGCAGTACTTC
.	.	TRBJ2-6	TRBV6-4	CASSDTSSGANVLTF	TGTGCCAGCAGTGACACGAGCTCTGGGGCCAACGTCCTGACTTTC
.	.	TRBJ2-1	TRBV7-9	CASSQPGGDEQFF	TGTGCCAGCAGCCAGCCAGGGGGGGATGAGCAGTTCTTC
.	.	TRBJ2-7	TRBV4-1	CASSPRDGYEQYF	TGCGCCAGCAGCCCCAGGGACGGATACGAGCAGTACTTC
.	.	TRBJ2-1	TRBV5-1	CASSPPGAGQFF	TGCGCCAGCAGCCCACCGGGAGCAGGGCAGTTCTTC
.	.	TRBJ2-7	TRBV28	CASSLGIWGGSYEQYF	TGTGCCAGCAGTTTAGGTATCTGGGGAGGCTCCTACGAGCAGTACTTC
.	.	TRBJ2-3	TRBV24-1	CATSDQRGSDTQYF	TGTGCCACCAGTGATCAAAGGGGGTCAGATACGCAGTATTTT
TRBD2	once	TRBJ2-1	TRBV6-5	CASSFRGLGNEQFF	TGTGCCAGCAGTTTCCGCGGACTAGGGAATGAGCAGTTCTTC
TRBD2	.	TRBJ2-3	TRBV15	CATSRDMPGGPGDTQYF	TGTGCCACCAGCAGAGATATGCCGGGAGGGCCGGGAGATACGCAGTATTTT
.	.	TRBJ1-1	TRBV6-1	CASSEAARADTEAFF	TGTGCCAGCAGTGAAGCGGCCAGGGCCGACACTGAAGCTTTCTTT
.	.	TRBJ1-4	TRBV7-2	CASSLVWGPNEKLFF	TGTGCCAGCAGCTTAGTGTGGGGACCTAATGAAAAACTGTTTTTT
TRBD2	.	TRBJ2-1	TRBV7-9	CASSIPGLAGENEQFF	TGTGCCAGCAGCATACCGGGACTAGCGGGAGAAAATGAGCAGTTCTTC
TRBD1	.	TRBJ1-2	TRBV9	CASSATGQGPFSRYGYTF	TGTGCCAGCAGCGCGACTGGACAGGGCCCCTTTTCTCGGTATGGCTACACCTTC
.	.	TRBJ2-1	TRBV4-1	CASSQANEQFF	TGCGCCAGCAGCCAAGCCAATGAGCAGTTCTTC
.	.	TRBJ1-5	TRBV23-1	CASSQSTRNGSGYNQPQHF	TGCGCCAGCAGTCAATCGACCCGAAATGGCTCCGGTTACAATCAGCCCCAGCATTTT
.	once	TRBJ2-7	TRBV27	CASSLGIAAYEQYF	TGTGCCAGCAGTTTGGGGATAGCGGCCTACGAGCAGTACTTC
TRBD1	once	TRBJ1-2	TRBV7-6	CASSSQTGKGAYGYTF	TGTGCCAGCAGCTCTCAGACAGGGAAAGGGGCCTATGGCTACACCTTC